The clone carrying this T cell receptor (beta chain) was counted a single time. The antigen is unknown. The CDR3 consists of 18 residues. The V and J ends lost 4 bases and 0 bases, in that order; junction bases with no gene match: 13. Germline CDR1 reads SNHLY; CDR2 reads FYNNEI. TCRdb's table, derived via immunoSEQ multiplex PCR, lists solely in-frame clones and lacks some. The profile shows 130,000 or so clones, 75% to 95% of them singletons. This specimen belongs to a study of T cell responses to AZD1222 COVID-19 vaccine. Study conclusions and caveats: With dominance at 160-218 and 743-854, vaccine-associated CD4 TCRs spanned spike. Only six individuals given AZD1222 were seropositive at baseline.

The V and J genes are TRBV2 and TRBJ2-5; 8 positions agree with TRBD1. This receptor was obtained from an adult who received the MenACWY meningococcal vaccine as a control. This specimen was peripheral blood, taken 28 days after the second dose of the MenACWY control vaccine. CDR3 sequence (DNA): TGTGCCAGCAGTGGGGTGGAAGGACAGGGAACTTACCAAGAGACCCAGTACTTC. Translated: CASSGVEGQGTYQETQYF.